What follows describes a single TCR beta chain. Antigen specificity is unknown. This sample is part of a study of T cell repertoires in cytomegalovirus infection. Looking at the study overall: Recently identified HLA-C-restricted CMV epitopes were used, and well-studied HLA-B-restricted CMV epitopes were used as well. Indications came from public TCR beta signatures; they pointed to CMV infection and to a matching HLA type. Study observations and caveats: Carriers of CMV plus the relevant HLA were identified by cumulative public TCR beta family frequency.

The CDR3 runs 12 residues. Germline-derived CDR1 and CDR2 are SQVTM and ANQGSEA. V was clipped by 5 bases and J by 0 bases, with 8 bases between them. Each CDR3 protein gets one entry after TCRdb re-called the reads with MiXCR. The table lists 830,000 or so distinct CDR3 sequences, approximately 29% of them singletons. The chain links TRBV29-1 to TRBJ2-7; a weak D match, TRBD1 (6 bases). The source is a human donor in good health (CMV status not recorded). Some clones in this sample may be carry-over from other donors' samples. The specimen comprised cultured CD8+ T cells from PBMCs, sampled from culture after CMV antigen stimulation. The CDR3 region is CSVSGVSYEQYF. The CDR3 DNA reads TGCAGCGTTTCAGGGGTCTCCTACGAGCAGTACTTC.